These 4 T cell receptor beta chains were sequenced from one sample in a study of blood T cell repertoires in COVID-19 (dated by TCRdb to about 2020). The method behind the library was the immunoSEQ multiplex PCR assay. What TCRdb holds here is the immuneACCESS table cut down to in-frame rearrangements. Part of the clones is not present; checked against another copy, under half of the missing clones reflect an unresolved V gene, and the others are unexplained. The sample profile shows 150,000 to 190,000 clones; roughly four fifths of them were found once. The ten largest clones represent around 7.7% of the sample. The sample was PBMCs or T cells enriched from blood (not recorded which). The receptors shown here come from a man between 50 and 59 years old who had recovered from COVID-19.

CDR3 DNA sequence: TGTGCCAGCAGCCCGGGACTCTCAACTAATGAAAAACTGTTTTTT. Encoded protein: CASSPGLSTNEKLFF. V usage is TRBV11-3 and J usage is TRBJ1-4, with a tentative D call TRBD1 (5 bases). With 5 bases removed from V and 0 bases from J, the gap between germline ends came to 10 bases. This CDR3 region has 15 residues. The V gene's germline CDR1 is SGHNT and CDR2 YENEEA.

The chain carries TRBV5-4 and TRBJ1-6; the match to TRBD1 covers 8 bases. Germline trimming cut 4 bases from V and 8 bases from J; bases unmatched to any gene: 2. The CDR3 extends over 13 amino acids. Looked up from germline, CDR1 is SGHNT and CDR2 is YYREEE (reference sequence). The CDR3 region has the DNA TGTGCCAGCAGCAAGACAGGGGATTCACCCCTCCACTTT. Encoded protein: CASSKTGDSPLHF.

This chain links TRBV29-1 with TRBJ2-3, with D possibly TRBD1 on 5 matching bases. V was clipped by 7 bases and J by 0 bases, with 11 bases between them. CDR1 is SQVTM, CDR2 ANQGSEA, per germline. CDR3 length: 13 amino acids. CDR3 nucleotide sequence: TGCAGCGCATTGACAGCTAGCACAGATACGCAGTATTTT. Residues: CSALTASTDTQYF.

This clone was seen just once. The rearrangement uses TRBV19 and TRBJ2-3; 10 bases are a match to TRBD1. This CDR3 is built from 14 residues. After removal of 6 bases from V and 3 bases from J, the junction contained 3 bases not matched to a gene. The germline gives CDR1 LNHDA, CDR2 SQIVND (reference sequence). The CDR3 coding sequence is TGTGCCAGTAGACCGGGACAGGGGACAGATACGCAGTATTTT. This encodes CASRPGQGTDTQYF.